This passage covers 13 T cell receptor beta chains from one sample sequenced in a study of cytomegalovirus exposure and HLA in healthy donors. Use of 60 Vbeta and 13 Jbeta primers characterized the PCR. This table comes from immunoSEQ multiplex PCR, and its TCRdb copy is limited to in-frame clones, with some not included. The data show more than 150,000 clones, with around 80% seen just once and 1% held by the top ten. The sequenced material came from PBMCs. The receptors were sampled from a woman aged 45-60 years in good health and CMV-seropositive.

The V gene is TRBV6-5, the J gene TRBJ2-7, with TRBD1 identical over 9 bases. The CDR3 is 15 amino acids. Germline V gene lookup returns CDR1 MNHEY and CDR2 SVGAGI. Germline trimming cut 6 bases from V and 4 bases from J; bases unmatched to any gene: 10. CDR3 DNA: TGTGCCAGCAGCTCCGCCGGGACAGGGACGTACGAGCAGTACTTC. Amino acid sequence: CASSSAGTGTYEQYF.

Turning to this clone: The junction does not match germline at one end; this may be a read error. V is TRBV7-9 and J is TRBJ2-3, with TRBD2 matching over 7 bases. The CDR3 totals 15 residues. CDR1 is SEHNR and CDR2 is FQNEAQ in the germline V gene (reference sequence). CDR3 coding DNA: TGTTCCAGCAGCCCCCTAGCGGACCTCACAGATACGCAGTATTTT. Protein: CSSSPLADLTDTQYF.

The chain couples TRBV9 to TRBJ2-1; TRBD2 aligns across 10 bases. The CDR3 has 15 amino acids. Germline V CDR1 and CDR2: SGDLS, YYNGEE. The trim removed 3 bases at V and 6 bases at J, leaving 6 bases unmatched. The CDR3 protein is CASSALAGPPNEQFF. The CDR3 coding sequence is TGTGCCAGCAGCGCACTAGCGGGGCCCCCCAATGAGCAGTTCTTC.

The chain links TRBV29-1 to TRBJ2-5; D is unclear. Germline CDR1 is SQVTM and CDR2 is ANQGSEA. The CDR3 contains 12 residues. Trimming removed 6 bases at V and 3 bases at J, with 11 bases between. The CDR3: CSVLLVKETQYF. CDR3 coding DNA: TGCAGCGTGCTACTTGTAAAAGAGACCCAGTACTTC.

The rearrangement links TRBV7-2 to TRBJ2-2; tentatively, D is TRBD2 (6 bases). There are 12 residues in the CDR3. The V gene lost 5 bases and the J gene lost 11 bases, with 12 bases spanning the gap. Per the germline V gene, CDR1 is SGHTA and CDR2 is FQGNSA. CDR3 sequence reads: CASSRAGRELFF. Here the CDR3 DNA reads TGTGCCAGCAGCCGGGCGGGGAGAGAGCTGTTTTTT.

The chain recombines TRBV28 with TRBJ1-5; D is undetermined. CDR3 length: 15 residues. The V gene's germline CDR1 is MDHEN and CDR2 SYDVKM. V dropped 4 bases and J dropped 2 bases, with 12 bases sitting between them. Here the CDR3 reads CASSSVKSRNQPQHF. As DNA, the CDR3 is TGTGCCAGCAGTTCGGTGAAATCCCGCAATCAGCCCCAGCATTTT. Looking up the rest from reference TRBV28 and TRBJ1-5 gives the full variable domain: DVKVTQSSRYLVKRTGEKVFLECVQDMDHENMFWYRQDPGLGLRLIYFSYDVKMKEKGDIPEGYSVSREKKERFSLILESASTNQTSMYLCASSSVKSRNQPQHFGDGTRLSIL.

A single count supports this clone. The rearrangement uses TRBV5-6 and TRBJ1-4, with TRBD1 matching 8 bases. J gave up 7 bases and V 2 bases, and 4 bases lay outside the gene matches. The CDR3 loop spans 14 amino acids. Germline V gene data show CDR1 as SGHDT and CDR2 as YYEEEE. CDR3 protein: CASSLPTGVEKLFF. The CDR3 DNA reads TGTGCCAGCAGCTTACCGACAGGGGTTGAAAAACTGTTTTTT.

This clone was detected a few times. J is TRBJ2-6 and V is TRBV28; a weak D match, TRBD2 (6 bases). The V gene's germline CDR1 is MDHEN and CDR2 SYDVKM. The CDR3 totals 13 residues. Trimming took 11 bases from V and 0 from J, leaving 8 bases between them. In DNA form, the CDR3 reads TGTGCCTACGGGAGCTCTGGGGCCAACGTCCTGACTTTC. Translating gives CAYGSSGANVLTF.

The genes are TRBV28 and TRBJ1-1; D is unclear. V lost 6 bases to trimming and J lost 8 bases, with 10 bases between them. CDR1 and CDR2 (germline): MDHEN, SYDVKM. The CDR3 has 11 amino acids. The CDR3 is CASRSTREAFF. The CDR3, as DNA: TGTGCCAGCAGATCCACAAGAGAAGCTTTCTTT.

The chain uses TRBV10-3 and TRBJ1-2; 7 bases match TRBD1. Trimming at V came to 0 bases and at J to 4 bases, leaving 5 bases not matched to a gene. The CDR3 spans 15 residues. From germline, CDR1 is ENHRY and CDR2 SYGVKD. CDR3 bases: TGTGCCATCAGTGAGTCGACAGGGTTGAGCTATGGCTACACCTTC. It is translated as CAISESTGLSYGYTF.

The chain joins TRBV4-2 to TRBJ2-2; TRBD1 might be the D (6 bases). Germline V lookup: CDR1 LGHNA, CDR2 YNFKEQ. The CDR3 totals 16 residues. Trimming cost V 4 bases and J 0 bases, with 12 bases left between them. The CDR3 loop reads CASSPIGTPNTGELFF. CDR3 nucleotide sequence: TGTGCCAGCAGCCCCATAGGGACACCGAACACCGGGGAGCTGTTTTTT.

J is TRBJ2-7 and V is TRBV10-3; 7 bases align to TRBD1. The germline CDR1 and CDR2 sequences are ENHRY and SYGVKD. This CDR3 is 13 amino acids long. J lost 5 bases, V lost 3 bases, and 4 bases had no gene match. The CDR3 here is CAISEEGAHEQYF. CDR3 nucleotide sequence: TGTGCCATCAGTGAAGAGGGGGCTCACGAGCAGTACTTC.

This chain uses TRBV19 with TRBJ1-5; TRBD1 might be the D (5 bases). V lost 5 bases and J lost 3, with 11 bases in between. The germline V gene has CDR1 LNHDA and CDR2 SQIVND (reference sequence). This CDR3 has 14 amino acids. The CDR3 spells CASSRQGTNQPQHF. The DNA of the CDR3 is TGTGCCAGTAGTCGTCAGGGCACCAATCAGCCCCAGCATTTT.